Sequencing of this T cell receptor (beta chain) was carried out in a study of T cell responses to AZD1222 COVID-19 vaccine. Measured with immunoSEQ multiplex PCR; TCRdb has only the in-frame clones, and not every one. Here the sample spans 150,000 or so clones, 85% to 95% being singletons. V was clipped by 5 bases and J by 8 bases, with 15 bases between them. In germline, CDR1 is GTSNPN, CDR2 SVGIG (reference sequence). The length of the CDR3 is 12 residues. The chain carries TRBV30 and TRBJ1-1, with unresolved D. Sequenced here: peripheral blood, sampled on day 0 of AZD1222 vaccination. The sequence derives from an adult in good health. The CDR3 here is CAWARDNREAFF. CDR3 in DNA: TGTGCCTGGGCTCGTGACAACCGCGAAGCTTTCTTT.